The 7 T cell receptor beta chains listed next were all sequenced from one sample in a study of regulatory T cells in long-lasting Graves disease. HTBI primers from iRepertoire and Arm-PCR of CDR3 regions yielded the TCR beta libraries. TCRdb fed the multiplex PCR reads into MiXCR, producing one record per CDR3 protein. Seen here are 390,000 or so distinct CDR3 sequences, about an eighth observed once, and the top ten hold 15% to 20%. Time point noted: newly diagnosed GD, antithyroid drugs for less than 3 months. Extracted RNA from PBMCs served as the source of the TCR library. These data also formed part of another study, on T cells in Graves' hyperthyroidism and ophthalmopathy.

Sequenced material: peripheral blood mononuclear cells (PBMCs), taken at new diagnosis, from a patient treated with antithyroid drugs. The receptors shown here come from a woman under 30 with Graves disease.

This clonotype was detected many times. The rearrangement links TRBV28 to TRBJ1-1; a possible D gene is TRBD1 (6 bases). V dropped 6 bases and J dropped 3 bases, with 11 bases sitting between them. CDR1 MDHEN and CDR2 SYDVKM come from the germline V gene. The CDR3 totals 13 residues. The DNA for the CDR3 is TGTGCCAGCAGCTTGAACAGGGACACTGAAGCTTTCTTT. Translation: CASSLNRDTEAFF.

This clonotype was seen ten or more times. CDR3 bases: TGTGCCACCAGCTGGCACGGGACAAAGGGGGCCCGAGACTATGGCTACACCTTC. It translates to CATSWHGTKGARDYGYTF. J is TRBJ1-2 and V is TRBV24-1; 7 nucleotides line up with TRBD1. The germline gives CDR1 KGHDR, CDR2 SFDVKD. The CDR3 runs 18 residues. The J segment lost 3 bases and the V segment lost 7 bases, leaving 19 bases of the junction unmatched.

In its sample, this clonotype was seen many times. The chain combines TRBV7-2 with TRBJ2-7; TRBD2 is a possible D gene (6 bases). Trimming removed 6 bases from V and 6 bases from J, with 18 bases in between. The CDR3 has 14 residues. CDR1 is SGHTA, CDR2 FQGNSA, per germline. The chain's CDR3 is CASSREDSFREQYF. Written as DNA, the CDR3 is TGTGCCAGCAGTAGGGAGGACTCGTTTCGCGAGCAGTACTTC.

This chain joins TRBV4-3 and TRBJ1-1; D is perhaps TRBD1 (6 bases). CDR1 is LGHNA, CDR2 YSLEER, per germline. The CDR3 has 17 residues. With 1 base removed from V and 1 base from J, the gap between germline ends came to 16 bases. This CDR3 reads CASSQGRGGARNTEAFF. CDR3 DNA: TGCGCCAGCAGCCAAGGAAGAGGGGGTGCTAGGAACACTGAAGCTTTCTTT.

The V and J genes are TRBV6-9 and TRBJ2-2, with TRBD1 matching 8 bases. The CDR3 loop spans 16 amino acids. Trimming cost V 3 bases and J 5 bases; bases outside gene matches: 8. Germline-derived CDR1 and CDR2 are MNHGY and SVAAGI. The CDR3: CASSYSMDRATGELFF. In nucleotides, the CDR3 is TGTGCCAGCAGTTACTCTATGGACAGGGCAACCGGGGAGCTGTTTTTT.

This clonotype was seen repeatedly, ten times or more. The rearrangement uses TRBV7-9 and TRBJ2-7; TRBD2 agrees at 7 bases. Losses at the gene ends were 4 bases for V and 2 bases for J; bases not matched to a gene: 2. There are 13 residues in the CDR3. Germline CDR1 is SEHNR and CDR2 is FQNEAQ (reference sequence). CDR3 bases: TGTGCCAGCAGCTGGGCGGGAGCCTACGAGCAGTACTTC. Protein sequence: CASSWAGAYEQYF. The full variable domain, with the rest looked up from reference TRBV7-9 and TRBJ2-7, is DTGVSQNPRHKITKRGQNVTFRCDPISEHNRLYWYRQTLGQGPEFLTYFQNEAQLEKSRLLSDRFSAERPKGSFSTLEIQRTEQGDSAMYLCASSWAGAYEQYFGPGTRLTVT.

The chain recombines TRBV6-1 with TRBJ1-2, with 9 bases matching TRBD1. The germline V gene encodes CDR1 MNHNS and CDR2 SASEGT. The CDR3 has 14 amino acids. Trimming at V came to 1 base and at J to 8 bases, leaving 5 bases not matched to a gene. The DNA of the CDR3 is TGTGCCAGCAGTGAAGAAGGGACAGGGTACGGCTACACCTTC. This gives the protein CASSEEGTGYGYTF.